Below are 2 T cell receptor beta chains sequenced from a single sample in a study of blood T cell repertoires in COVID-19. Data came from immunoSEQ multiplex PCR; TCRdb stores just in-frame clones and leaves some out. The data contain 150,000 to 200,000 clones, 80% to 90% of them singletons. The material sequenced was PBMCs or T cells enriched from blood (not recorded which). These receptors originate from a woman aged 18-29 years who had recovered from COVID-19.

This rearrangement joins TRBV28 to TRBJ1-2; D is unclear. Trimming cost V 6 bases and J 8 bases, with 19 bases left between them. Germline values: CDR1 MDHEN, CDR2 SYDVKM. The CDR3 length is 14 residues. The CDR3 loop reads CASSKGSKAGGYTF. Written as DNA, the CDR3 is TGTGCCAGCAGCAAAGGGAGCAAAGCGGGGGGCTACACCTTC.

The rearrangement uses TRBV14 and TRBJ2-1; no definite D call. V was pared by 3 bases and J by 2 bases, with 8 bases between. Germline CDR1 reads SGHDN; CDR2 reads FVKESK. CDR3 size: 14 residues. The chain's CDR3 is CASSHDWAYNEQFF. Written as DNA, the CDR3 is TGTGCCAGCAGCCATGACTGGGCCTACAATGAGCAGTTCTTC.